This T cell receptor (beta chain) was captured by sequencing in a study of blood T cell repertoires in COVID-19. Profiled with immunoSEQ multiplex PCR; TCRdb holds only in-frame clones, not every one. The table lists approximately 70,000 clones, around 88% of them singletons. CDR3 size: 15 residues. V shed 7 bases and J shed 1 base, with 14 bases lying between them. Germline V lookup: CDR1 MDHEN, CDR2 SYDVKM. Sequencing input: peripheral blood. The chain links TRBV28 to TRBJ1-5; unclear D gene. This receptor was taken from a woman in her 70s with acute or convalescent COVID-19. The CDR3 sequence is CASTLPGGSNQPQHF. DNA of the CDR3: TGTGCCAGCACACTACCGGGAGGGAGCAATCAGCCCCAGCATTTT.